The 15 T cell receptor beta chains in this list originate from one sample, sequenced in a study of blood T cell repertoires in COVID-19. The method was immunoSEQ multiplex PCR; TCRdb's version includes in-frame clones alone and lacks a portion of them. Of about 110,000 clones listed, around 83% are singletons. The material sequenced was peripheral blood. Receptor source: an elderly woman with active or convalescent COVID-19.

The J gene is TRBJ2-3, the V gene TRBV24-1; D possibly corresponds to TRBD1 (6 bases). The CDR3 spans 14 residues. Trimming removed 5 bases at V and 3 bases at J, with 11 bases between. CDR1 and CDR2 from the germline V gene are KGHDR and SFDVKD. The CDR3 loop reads CATSAGGQTDTQYF. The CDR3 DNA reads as TGTGCCACCAGTGCTGGGGGCCAGACAGATACGCAGTATTTT.

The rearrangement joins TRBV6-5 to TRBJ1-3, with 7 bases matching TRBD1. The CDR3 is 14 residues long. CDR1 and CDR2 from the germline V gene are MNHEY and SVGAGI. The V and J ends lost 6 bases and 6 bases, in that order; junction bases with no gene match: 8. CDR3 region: CASRTGGGVNTIYF. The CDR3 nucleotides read TGTGCCAGCAGGACGGGAGGGGGCGTAAACACCATATATTTT.

CDR3 coding DNA: TGTGCCAGCAGTTCAGGGGTATGGGGTCAGCCCCAGCATTTT. The encoded protein is CASSSGVWGQPQHF. This chain links TRBV28 with TRBJ1-5, with D perhaps TRBD1 (6 bases). CDR1 MDHEN and CDR2 SYDVKM come from the germline V gene. The V end lost 4 bases, the J end lost 6 bases, and 13 bases lay between the germline ends. CDR3 length: 14 amino acids.

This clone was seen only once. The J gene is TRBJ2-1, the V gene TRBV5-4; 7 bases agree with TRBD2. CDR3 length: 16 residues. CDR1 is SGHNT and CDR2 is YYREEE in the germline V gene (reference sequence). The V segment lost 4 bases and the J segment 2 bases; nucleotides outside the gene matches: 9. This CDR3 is CASSGRQRGTYNEQFF. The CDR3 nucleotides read TGTGCCAGCAGCGGGCGTCAGCGGGGTACCTACAATGAGCAGTTCTTC.

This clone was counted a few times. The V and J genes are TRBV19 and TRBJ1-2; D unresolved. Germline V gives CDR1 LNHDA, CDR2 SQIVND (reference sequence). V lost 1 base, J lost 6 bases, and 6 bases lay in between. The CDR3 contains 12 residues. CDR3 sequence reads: CASSIGHDGYTF. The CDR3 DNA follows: TGTGCCAGTAGTATAGGGCATGATGGCTACACCTTC. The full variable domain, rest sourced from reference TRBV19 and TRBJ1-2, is DGGITQSPKYLFRKEGQNVTLSCEQNLNHDAMYWYRQDPGQGLRLIYYSQIVNDFQKGDIAEGYSVSREKKESFPLTVTSAQKNPTAFYLCASSIGHDGYTFGSGTRLTVV.

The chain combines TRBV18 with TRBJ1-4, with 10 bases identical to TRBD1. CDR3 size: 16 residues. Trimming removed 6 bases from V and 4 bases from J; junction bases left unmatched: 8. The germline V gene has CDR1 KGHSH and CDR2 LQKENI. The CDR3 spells CASSPGTGDFNEKLFF. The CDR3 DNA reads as TGTGCCAGCTCCCCCGGGACAGGGGACTTTAATGAAAAACTGTTTTTT.

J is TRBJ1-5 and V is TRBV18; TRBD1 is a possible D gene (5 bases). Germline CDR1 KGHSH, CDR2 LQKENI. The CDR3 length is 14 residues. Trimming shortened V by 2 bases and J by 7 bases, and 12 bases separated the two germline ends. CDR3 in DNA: TGTGCCAGCTCACCAGGAGGGGACGAACAGCCCCAGCATTTT. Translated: CASSPGGDEQPQHF.

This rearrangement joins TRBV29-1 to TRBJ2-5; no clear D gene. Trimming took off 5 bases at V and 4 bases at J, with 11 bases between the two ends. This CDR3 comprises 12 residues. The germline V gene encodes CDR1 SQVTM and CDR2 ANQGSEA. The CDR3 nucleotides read TGCAGCGTTAGAGGTTTTACAGAGACCCAGTACTTC. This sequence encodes CSVRGFTETQYF.

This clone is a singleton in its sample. CDR3 loop: CASSLDSYSGNTIYF. The CDR3 DNA follows: TGTGCCAGCAGTCTGGACAGCTACTCTGGAAACACCATATATTTT. This chain links TRBV2 with TRBJ1-3; possibly TRBD1 for D (6 bases). The CDR3 runs 15 residues. From germline, CDR1 is SNHLY and CDR2 FYNNEI. Trimming left V 5 bases short and J 0 bases short, with 11 bases between.

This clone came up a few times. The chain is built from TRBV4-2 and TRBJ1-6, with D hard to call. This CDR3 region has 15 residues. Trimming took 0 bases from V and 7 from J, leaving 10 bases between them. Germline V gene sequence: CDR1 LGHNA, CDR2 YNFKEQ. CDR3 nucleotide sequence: TGTGCCAGCAGCCAAGATTTCGGAGGGAATTCACCCCTCCACTTT. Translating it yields CASSQDFGGNSPLHF.

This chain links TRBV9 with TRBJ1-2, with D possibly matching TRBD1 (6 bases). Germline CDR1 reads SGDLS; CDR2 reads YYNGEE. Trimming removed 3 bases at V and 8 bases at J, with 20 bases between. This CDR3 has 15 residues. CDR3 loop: CASSESDSSTQGYTF. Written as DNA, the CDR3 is TGTGCCAGCAGCGAGTCGGACAGCTCGACTCAGGGCTACACCTTC.

DNA of the CDR3: TGTGCCAGCAGCGTAGGCACCGGGACTAGCCTCTCCAGCCCGCAGTATTTT. Protein product: CASSVGTGTSLSSPQYF. This chain connects TRBV9 to TRBJ2-3; the match to TRBD2 covers 9 bases. The CDR3 has 17 residues. The germline V gene has CDR1 SGDLS and CDR2 YYNGEE. The V and J ends lost 0 bases and 10 bases, in that order; junction bases with no gene match: 15.

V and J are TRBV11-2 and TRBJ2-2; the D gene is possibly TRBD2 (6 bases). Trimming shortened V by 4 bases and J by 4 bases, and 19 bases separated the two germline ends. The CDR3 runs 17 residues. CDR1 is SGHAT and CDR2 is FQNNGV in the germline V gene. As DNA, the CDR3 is TGTGCCAGCAGCTCAAGCAACCGTCGGGGGTTCACCGGGGAGCTGTTTTTT. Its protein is CASSSSNRRGFTGELFF. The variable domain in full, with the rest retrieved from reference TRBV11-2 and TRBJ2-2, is EAGVAQSPRYKIIEKRQSVAFWCNPISGHATLYWYQQILGQGPKLLIQFQNNGVVDDSQLPKDRFSAERLKGVDSTLKIQPAKLEDSAVYLCASSSSNRRGFTGELFFGEGSRLTVL.

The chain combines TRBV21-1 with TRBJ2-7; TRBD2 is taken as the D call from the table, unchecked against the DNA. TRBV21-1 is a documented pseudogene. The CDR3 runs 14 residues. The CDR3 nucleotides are TGTGCCAGGCCTTACGAGCGCTTAACCTACGAGCAGTACTTC. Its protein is CARPYERLTYEQYF.

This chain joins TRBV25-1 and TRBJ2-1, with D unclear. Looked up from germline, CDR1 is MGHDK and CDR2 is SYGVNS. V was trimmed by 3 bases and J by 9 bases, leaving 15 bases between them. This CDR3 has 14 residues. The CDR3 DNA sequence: TGTGCCAGCAGTGACAGCGATTGGGTTAGTGAGCAGTTCTTC. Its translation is CASSDSDWVSEQFF.